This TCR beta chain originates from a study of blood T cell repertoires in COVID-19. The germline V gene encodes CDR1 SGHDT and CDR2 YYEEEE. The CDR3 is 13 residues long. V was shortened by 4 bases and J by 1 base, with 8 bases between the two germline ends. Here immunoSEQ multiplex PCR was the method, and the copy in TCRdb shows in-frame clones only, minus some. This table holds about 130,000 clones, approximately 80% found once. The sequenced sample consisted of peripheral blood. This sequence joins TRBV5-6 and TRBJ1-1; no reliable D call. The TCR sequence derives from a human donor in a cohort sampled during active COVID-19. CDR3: CASSLRRNTEAFF. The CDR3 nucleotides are TGTGCCAGCAGCCTGAGGAGGAACACTGAAGCTTTCTTT.